This TCR beta chain was profiled in a study of T cell responses to AZD1222 COVID-19 vaccine. The CDR3 is 13 amino acids. CDR1 and CDR2 (germline): SGHRS, YFSETQ. V was pared by 2 bases and J by 2 bases, with 8 bases between. The protocol was immunoSEQ multiplex PCR, while the TCRdb copy is restricted to in-frame clones and leaves out a portion. The sample consists of 160,000 or so clones, about 87% of them appearing once. Concerning this clone itself: Its antigen remains unknown.

Findings and limits, study-wide: Repertoire samples came only from after the peak T cell response. Targeting of unmutated variant regions was reportedly seen in nearly half of spike-specific TCRs.

This specimen consisted of peripheral blood, obtained 28 days after the second dose of the MenACWY control vaccine. The TCR originated in an adult who received the MenACWY meningococcal vaccine as a control. The chain joins TRBV5-1 to TRBJ2-7, with D possibly matching TRBD2 (5 bases). The DNA for the CDR3 is TGCGCCAGCAGCTTCGGGATCGCCTACGAGCAGTACTTC. Translating it yields CASSFGIAYEQYF. Variable domain in full (rest from reference TRBV5-1 and TRBJ2-7): KAGVTQTPRYLIKTRGQQVTLSCSPISGHRSVSWYQQTPGQGLQFLFEYFSETQRNKGNFPGRFSGRQFSNSRSEMNVSTLELGDSALYLCASSFGIAYEQYFGPGTRLTVT.